The next 17 T cell receptor beta chains were all read from a single sample in a study of T cell responses to AZD1222 COVID-19 vaccine. The protocol was immunoSEQ multiplex PCR, while the TCRdb copy is restricted to in-frame clones and leaves out a portion. The sample lists 150,000 to 200,000 clones, about nine tenths occurring once. The sample here was peripheral blood, taken on day 0 of AZD1222 vaccination. Receptor source: an adult in good health.

The genes are TRBV19 and TRBJ2-1, with D perhaps TRBD1 (6 bases). V lost 7 bases, J lost 3 bases, and 28 bases lay in between. The CDR3 consists of 19 residues. CDR1 is LNHDA, CDR2 SQIVND, per germline (reference sequence). The CDR3, as DNA: TGTGCCAGTATGTGGGGGCCAGGGAAGGGTCTTGGCTACTACAATGAGCAGTTCTTC. Its protein is CASMWGPGKGLGYYNEQFF.

The rearrangement joins TRBV7-9 to TRBJ1-3; 8 bases fit TRBD1. This CDR3 contains 13 residues. V lost 8 bases, J lost 6 bases, and 6 bases stayed unmatched. The germline V gene has CDR1 SEHNR and CDR2 FQNEAQ (reference sequence). CDR3 coding DNA: TGTGCCAGCTCCAAGGGACAGGAAAACACCATATATTTT. It encodes CASSKGQENTIYF.

The genes are TRBV5-4 and TRBJ1-2, with D possibly matching TRBD1 (6 bases). With 4 bases removed from V and 8 bases from J, the gap between germline ends came to 15 bases. The CDR3 covers 13 residues. Germline V gene lookup returns CDR1 SGHNT and CDR2 YYREEE (reference sequence). CDR3 coding DNA: TGTGCCAGCAGCCCTCTGGACAGTCCCGGCTACACCTTC. It yields the protein CASSPLDSPGYTF.

The DNA for the CDR3 is TGTGCCAGCACCCTGGACAGGGTCTCCTACGAGCAGTACTTC. Translation: CASTLDRVSYEQYF. The chain combines TRBV11-1 with TRBJ2-7, with TRBD1 matching over 8 bases. CDR3 length equals 14 residues. CDR1 and CDR2 from the germline V gene are SGHAT and FQDESV (reference sequence). V shed 7 bases and J 0 bases; nucleotides not matched to a gene: 5.

This clone was observed a single time. This sequence joins TRBV29-1 and TRBJ1-1; D gene ambiguous. This CDR3 region has 12 residues. V was cut by 8 bases and J by 1 base, with 11 bases left in between. Germline lookup yields CDR1 SQVTM and CDR2 ANQGSEA. The CDR3 region has the DNA TGCAGCCTCGACCCCAGGAACACTGAAGCTTTCTTT. Protein sequence: CSLDPRNTEAFF.

The rearrangement uses TRBV6-7 and TRBJ2-1; D might be TRBD2 (5 bases). TRBV6-7 is an ORF, with its function uncertain. The CDR3 totals 13 residues. V was cut by 5 bases and J by 6 bases, with 11 bases left in between. The CDR3 protein is CASSQGLTNEQFF. The CDR3 DNA reads TGTGCCAGCAGTCAAGGACTCACCAATGAGCAGTTCTTC.

The chain carries TRBV2 and TRBJ2-1; 10 nucleotides agree with TRBD2. Trimming removed 2 bases from V and 4 bases from J; junction bases left unmatched: 2. The CDR3 sequence is 15 residues long. Germline CDR1 SNHLY, CDR2 FYNNEI. The CDR3: CASSERTSGYNEQFF. The CDR3 DNA reads as TGTGCCAGCAGTGAAAGGACTAGCGGTTACAATGAGCAGTTCTTC.

This chain connects TRBV27 to TRBJ1-2, with TRBD1 as a possible D gene (6 bases). CDR3 size: 14 residues. The germline V and J ends were trimmed by 5 bases and 4 bases, with 14 bases remaining between them. The germline CDR1 and CDR2 sequences are MNHEY and SMNVEV (reference sequence). In DNA, the CDR3 is TGTGCCAGCAGTCCCCACACAGGGAGCTATGGCTACACCTTC. It specifies CASSPHTGSYGYTF.

V is TRBV7-2 and J is TRBJ1-2, with a weak D call TRBD1 (5 bases). The CDR3 is 17 residues long. Trimming shortened V by 1 base and J by 4 bases, and 19 bases separated the two germline ends. CDR1 SGHTA and CDR2 FQGNSA come from the germline V gene. CDR3 bases: TGTGCCAGCAGCTTAGAGGGCCCCGACAGTTCTTTCTATGGCTACACCTTC. This translates into CASSLEGPDSSFYGYTF.

The chain uses TRBV6-6 and TRBJ1-6; D possibly corresponds to TRBD1 (5 bases). CDR1 MNHNY and CDR2 SVGAGI come from the germline V gene (reference sequence). Trimming removed 6 bases from V and 5 bases from J, with 17 bases in between. This CDR3 comprises 16 residues. The CDR3 spells CASSPGTASDNSPLHF. The CDR3 DNA is TGTGCCAGCAGCCCAGGGACGGCCTCGGATAATTCACCCCTCCACTTT.

V is TRBV24-1 and J is TRBJ2-1; D might be TRBD2 (6 bases). The CDR3 runs to 14 residues. Trimming removed 9 bases from V and 0 bases from J, with 11 bases in between. The germline gives CDR1 KGHDR, CDR2 SFDVKD. CDR3 DNA: TGTGCCACCGCCGACGGGGGCTCCTACAATGAGCAGTTCTTC. Translating gives CATADGGSYNEQFF.

V is TRBV5-1 and J is TRBJ1-2; 8 nucleotides align to TRBD1. The germline V gene encodes CDR1 SGHRS and CDR2 YFSETQ. The V gene end was trimmed by 0 bases and the J gene end by 3 bases; junction bases not matched to a gene: 1. The CDR3 is 14 residues long. The DNA of the CDR3 is TGCGCCAGCAGCTTGGGGACAGGGTACTATGGCTACACCTTC. It specifies CASSLGTGYYGYTF.

The genes are TRBV5-4 and TRBJ2-1; a weak D match, TRBD2 (6 bases). In germline, CDR1 is SGHNT, CDR2 YYREEE (reference sequence). V lost 0 bases to trimming and J lost 0 bases, with 10 bases between them. This CDR3 contains 16 residues. Here the CDR3 DNA reads TGTGCCAGCAGCTTGGGAGTCGGGAGCTCCTACAATGAGCAGTTCTTC. Residues: CASSLGVGSSYNEQFF.

The chain is built from TRBV6-6 and TRBJ1-5; 8 nucleotides line up with TRBD1. Trimming took 0 bases from V and 2 from J; bases not matched to a gene: 0. Germline CDR1 is MNHNY and CDR2 is SVGAGI (reference sequence). This CDR3 comprises 15 residues. The CDR3 DNA reads TGTGCCAGCAGTTACTCGACAGGGGGCAATCAGCCCCAGCATTTT. It yields the protein CASSYSTGGNQPQHF.

The chain is built from TRBV6-1 and TRBJ2-1, with 9 positions matching TRBD2. Unmatched junction bases numbered 7, after V lost 4 bases and J lost 3 bases. This CDR3 has 16 amino acids. CDR1 and CDR2 (germline): MNHNS, SASEGT. CDR3 sequence (DNA): TGTGCCAGCAGTGTTACCAGCGGGGGGTTCTACAATGAGCAGTTCTTC. Translated: CASSVTSGGFYNEQFF.

About this clone: Its ends do not fully match the called genes, so a read error is possible. The genes are TRBV7-7 and TRBJ1-4; maybe TRBD1 (5 bases). Germline loops: CDR1 SSHAT, CDR2 FNYEAQ (reference sequence). The CDR3 consists of 15 residues. This chain's CDR3 is CASSLGPGSNEKLFF. The CDR3 nucleotides are TGTGCTAGCAGCTTGGGACCTGGTTCTAATGAAAAACTGTTTTTT.

The J gene is TRBJ2-2, the V gene TRBV4-3; D is uncertain. V lost 5 bases and J 1 base, leaving 11 bases between the germline ends. The CDR3 is 15 residues long. Germline CDR1 and CDR2: LGHNA and YSLEER. CDR3 sequence reads: CASSSSSGNTGELFF. The CDR3 DNA reads TGCGCCAGCAGCTCCTCTTCCGGGAACACCGGGGAGCTGTTTTTT.